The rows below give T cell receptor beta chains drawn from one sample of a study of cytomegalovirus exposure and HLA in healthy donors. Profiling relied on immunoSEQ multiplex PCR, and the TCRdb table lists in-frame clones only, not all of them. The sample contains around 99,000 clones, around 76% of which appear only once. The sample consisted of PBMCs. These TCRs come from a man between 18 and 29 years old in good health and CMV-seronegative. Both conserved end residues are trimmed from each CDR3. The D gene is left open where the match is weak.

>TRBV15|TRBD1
ATSRAQGAARETQY
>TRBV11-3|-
ASSLGGPANEQF
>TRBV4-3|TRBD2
ASSRGLGEADTQY
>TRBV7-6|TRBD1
ASSEGGGQYEKLF
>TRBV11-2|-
ASSLAGGGGYT
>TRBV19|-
ASTTGRGLSYGYT
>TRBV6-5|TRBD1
ASSYTGAGANVLT
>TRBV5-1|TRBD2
ASSGGLAGGRSTDTQY
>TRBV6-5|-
ASSYSRPQVGTEAF
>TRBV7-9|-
ASSLGGGIAYEQY
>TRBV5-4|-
ASSAGAGYT
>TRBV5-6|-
ASSLGPAGQY
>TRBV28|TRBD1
ASTLWGTASYEQY
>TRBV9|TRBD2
ASSVRTGGSYNEQF
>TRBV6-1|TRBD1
ASPGTANTGELF
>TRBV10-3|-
AISESLGLQPQH
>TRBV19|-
ASSIRGGGNQPQH
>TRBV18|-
ASSPVRSSGNTIY
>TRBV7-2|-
ASSLDFKNIQY
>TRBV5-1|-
ASSLGLPYEQY
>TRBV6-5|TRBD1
ASSGQAELSPQH
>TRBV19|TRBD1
ASSSTGTGGPGELF
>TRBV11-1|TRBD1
ASSSSDRTGVQF
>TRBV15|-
ATSSDFWSEAF
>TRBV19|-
ASSVTGRPSYEQY
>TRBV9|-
ASSVQTATFSGANVLT
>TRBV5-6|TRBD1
ASSYRGPSQPQH
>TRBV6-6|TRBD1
ASITQDRGGETQY
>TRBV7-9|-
ASSTTGNNQPQH
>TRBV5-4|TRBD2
ASSLGLAVDEQY
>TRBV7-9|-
ASSLQGRAEKLF
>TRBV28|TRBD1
ASSPHRGQYNEQF
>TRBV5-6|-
ASSLGGSEKLF
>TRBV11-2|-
ASSSFKGDT
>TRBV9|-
ASSGGMNTEAF
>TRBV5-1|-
ASSFGGPPWDTQY
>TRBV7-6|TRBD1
ASSYHDRGLGEQY
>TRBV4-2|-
ASSQERAAYEQY
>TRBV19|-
ASSPAGKGDADEQY
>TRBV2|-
ASSRNSLLSKTF
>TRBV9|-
ASREQGWGNSPLH
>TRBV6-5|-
ASSSSGGRPNEQF
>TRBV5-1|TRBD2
ASSPGTTRRAQY
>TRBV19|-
ASSTVITRQEGRVSNQPQH
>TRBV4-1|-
ASSQGGNQPQH
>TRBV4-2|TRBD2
ASSQRLAGGEETQY
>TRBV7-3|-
ASSLTPTGQETQY
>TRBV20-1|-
SAILTNTQY
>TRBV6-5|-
ASSRGTYEQY
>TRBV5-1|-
ASSRSTGPGGGEQY